The 3 T cell receptor beta chains below come from one sample, sequenced in a study of graft-versus-host responses after intestinal transplantation. For these receptors, no antigen is known. TCRdb keeps only in-frame clones here, not all; method: immunoSEQ multiplex PCR. The sample holds tens of thousands of clones, 91% seen once. Sequenced here: unstimulated CD8+ T cells sorted from spleen or lymph node cells, sampled before intestinal transplant. These TCRs come from a human donor who received an intestinal transplant.

The chain combines TRBV2 with TRBJ2-5, with 7 bases identical to TRBD2. Trimming at V came to 4 bases and at J to 0 bases, leaving 5 bases not matched to a gene. CDR3 length: 15 residues. CDR1 and CDR2 (germline): SNHLY, FYNNEI. The CDR3 loop reads CASSGLAQNQETQYF. CDR3 sequence (DNA): TGTGCCAGCAGTGGACTAGCCCAGAACCAAGAGACCCAGTACTTC. The variable domain in full, completed from reference TRBV2 and TRBJ2-5, reads EPEVTQTPSHQVTQMGQEVILRCVPISNHLYFYWYRQILGQKVEFLVSFYNNEISEKSEIFDDQFSVERPDGSNFTLKIRSTKLEDSAMYFCASSGLAQNQETQYFGPGTRLLVL.

The chain employs TRBV7-9 and TRBJ2-3; 8 bases are a match to TRBD1. Trimming removed 5 bases from V and 7 bases from J; junction bases left unmatched: 11. Germline loops: CDR1 SEHNR, CDR2 FQNEAQ (reference sequence). This CDR3 contains 15 residues. CDR3 sequence (DNA): TGTGCCAGCAGCCAAGGGACAGGAAGGGGCTATACGCAGTATTTT. It specifies CASSQGTGRGYTQYF.

A single count supports this clone. The rearrangement links TRBV6-4 to TRBJ2-1, with 7 bases matching TRBD2. The CDR3 runs 15 residues. V lost 3 bases and J lost 8; bases outside the gene matches: 10. CDR1 MRHNA and CDR2 SNTAGT come from the germline V gene. In DNA, the CDR3 is TGTGCCAGCAGTGAGTCGGCGGGAGAGACCCATGAGCAGTTCTTC. It is translated as CASSESAGETHEQFF.